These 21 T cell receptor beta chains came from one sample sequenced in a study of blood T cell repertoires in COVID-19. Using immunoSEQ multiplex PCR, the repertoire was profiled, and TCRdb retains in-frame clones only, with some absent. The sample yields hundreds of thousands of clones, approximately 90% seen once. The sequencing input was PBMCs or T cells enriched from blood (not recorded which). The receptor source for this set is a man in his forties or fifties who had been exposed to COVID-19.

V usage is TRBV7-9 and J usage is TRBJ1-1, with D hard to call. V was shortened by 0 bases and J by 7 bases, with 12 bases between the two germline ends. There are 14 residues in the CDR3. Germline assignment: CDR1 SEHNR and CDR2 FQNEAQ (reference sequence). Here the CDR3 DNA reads TGTGCCAGCAGCTTAGCACAAACAGTATTTGAAGCTTTCTTT. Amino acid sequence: CASSLAQTVFEAFF.

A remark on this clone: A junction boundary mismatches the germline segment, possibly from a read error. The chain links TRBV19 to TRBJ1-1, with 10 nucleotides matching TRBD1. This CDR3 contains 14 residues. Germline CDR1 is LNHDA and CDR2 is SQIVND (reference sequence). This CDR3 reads CASSVDRGPTEAFF. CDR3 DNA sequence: TGTGCCAGTAGTGTAGACAGGGGGCCCACTGAAGCTTTCTTT.

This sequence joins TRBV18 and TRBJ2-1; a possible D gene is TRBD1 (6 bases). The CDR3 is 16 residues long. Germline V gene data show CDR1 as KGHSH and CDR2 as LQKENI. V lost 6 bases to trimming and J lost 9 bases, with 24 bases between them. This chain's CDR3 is CASSPLTGTSGGEQFF. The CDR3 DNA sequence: TGTGCCAGCTCGCCCCTGACCGGGACATCGGGTGGTGAGCAGTTCTTC.

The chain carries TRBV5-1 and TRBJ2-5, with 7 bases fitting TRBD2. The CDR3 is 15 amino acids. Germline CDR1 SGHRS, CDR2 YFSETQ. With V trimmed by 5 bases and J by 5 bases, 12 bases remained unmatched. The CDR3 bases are TGCGCCAGCAGGACGGGTGGCTCGGGAGGCGAGACCCAGTACTTC. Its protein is CASRTGGSGGETQYF.

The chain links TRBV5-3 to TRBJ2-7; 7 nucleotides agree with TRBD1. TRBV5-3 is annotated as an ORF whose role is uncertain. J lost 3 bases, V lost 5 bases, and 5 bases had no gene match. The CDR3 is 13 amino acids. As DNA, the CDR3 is TGTGCCAGAAGAAGGGACAGTCACTACGAGCAGTACGTC. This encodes CARRRDSHYEQYV.

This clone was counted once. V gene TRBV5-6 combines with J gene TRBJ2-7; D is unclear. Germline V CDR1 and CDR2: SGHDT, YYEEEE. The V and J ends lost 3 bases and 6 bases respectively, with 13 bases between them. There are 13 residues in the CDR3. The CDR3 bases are TGTGCCAGCAGCTCTTTGTTCGAGTCCGAGCAGTACGTC. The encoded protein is CASSSLFESEQYV.

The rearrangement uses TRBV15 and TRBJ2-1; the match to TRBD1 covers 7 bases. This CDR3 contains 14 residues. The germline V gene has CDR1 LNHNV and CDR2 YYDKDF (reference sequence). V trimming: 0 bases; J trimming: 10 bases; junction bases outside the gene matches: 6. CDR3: CATSREWDSGEQFF. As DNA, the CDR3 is TGTGCCACCAGCAGAGAGTGGGACAGCGGAGAGCAGTTCTTC.

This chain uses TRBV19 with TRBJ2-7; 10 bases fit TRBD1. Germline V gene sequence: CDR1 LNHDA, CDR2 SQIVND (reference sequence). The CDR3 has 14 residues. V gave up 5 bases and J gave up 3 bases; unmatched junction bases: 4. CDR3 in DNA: TGTGCCAGTAGTGGGGGACAGGGGCACTACGAGCAGTACTTC. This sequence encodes CASSGGQGHYEQYF.

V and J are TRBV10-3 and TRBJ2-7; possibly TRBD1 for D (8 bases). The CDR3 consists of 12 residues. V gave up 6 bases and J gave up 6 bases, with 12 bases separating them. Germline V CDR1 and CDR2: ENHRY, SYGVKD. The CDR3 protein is CAIRDREGEQYF. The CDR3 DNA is TGTGCCATCAGGGACAGGGAGGGCGAGCAGTACTTC.

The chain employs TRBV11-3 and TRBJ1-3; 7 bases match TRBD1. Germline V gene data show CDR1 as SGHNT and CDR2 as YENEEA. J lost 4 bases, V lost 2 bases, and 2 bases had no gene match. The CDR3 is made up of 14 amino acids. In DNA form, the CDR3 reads TGTGCCAGCAGCTTAAAGACAGGGGGAAACACCATATATTTT. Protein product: CASSLKTGGNTIYF.

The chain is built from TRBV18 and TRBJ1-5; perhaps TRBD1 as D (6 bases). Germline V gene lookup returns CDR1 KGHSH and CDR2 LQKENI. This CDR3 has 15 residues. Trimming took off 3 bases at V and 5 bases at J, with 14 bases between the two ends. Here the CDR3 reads CASSPSGQPDQPQHF. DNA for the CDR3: TGTGCCAGCTCACCGAGCGGACAGCCGGATCAGCCCCAGCATTTT.

For the CDR3, the DNA is TGTGCCAGCAGTTTCTCAGGGGTGTTTCAGCCCCAGCATTTT. Translating gives CASSFSGVFQPQHF. This chain links TRBV28 with TRBJ1-5, with D tentatively TRBD1 (6 bases). The CDR3 contains 14 residues. Germline V gene lookup returns CDR1 MDHEN and CDR2 SYDVKM. Trimming left V 3 bases short and J 6 bases short, with 12 bases between.

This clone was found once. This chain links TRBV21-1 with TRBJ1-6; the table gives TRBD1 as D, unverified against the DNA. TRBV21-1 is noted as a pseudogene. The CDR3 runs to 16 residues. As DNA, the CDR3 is TGTGCCAGCCCCAGGGGACAGGGCGGTGATAATTCACCCCTCCACTTT. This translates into CASPRGQGGDNSPLHF.

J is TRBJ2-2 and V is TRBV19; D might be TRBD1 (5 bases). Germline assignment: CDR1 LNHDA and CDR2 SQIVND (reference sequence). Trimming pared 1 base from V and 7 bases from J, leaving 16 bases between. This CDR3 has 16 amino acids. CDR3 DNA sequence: TGTGCCAGTAGTATAGGCAGCAGGGTGTTAAACGGGGAGCTGTTTTTT. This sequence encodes CASSIGSRVLNGELFF.

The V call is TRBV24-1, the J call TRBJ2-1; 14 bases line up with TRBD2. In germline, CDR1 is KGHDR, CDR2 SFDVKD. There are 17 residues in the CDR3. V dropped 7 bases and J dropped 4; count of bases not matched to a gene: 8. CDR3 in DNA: TGTGCCACCAGGGAAGAGGGACTAGCGGGAGTTTACAATGAGCAGTTCTTC. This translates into CATREEGLAGVYNEQFF.

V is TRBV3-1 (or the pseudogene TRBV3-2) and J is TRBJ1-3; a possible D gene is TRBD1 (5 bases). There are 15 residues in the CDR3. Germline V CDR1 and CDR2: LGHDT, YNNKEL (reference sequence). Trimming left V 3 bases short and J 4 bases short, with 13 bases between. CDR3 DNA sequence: TGTGCCAGCAGCCATCATCAGGGTGTGGGAAACACCATATATTTT. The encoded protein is CASSHHQGVGNTIYF.

Here the CDR3 reads CASSQVRDSVYGYTF. Here the CDR3 DNA reads TGCGCCAGCAGCCAAGTTAGGGACAGTGTCTATGGCTACACCTTC. This chain connects TRBV4-1 to TRBJ1-2; TRBD1 agrees at 7 bases. The V segment lost 1 base and the J segment 4 bases; nucleotides outside the gene matches: 6. CDR3 size: 15 residues. Germline lookup yields CDR1 MGHRA and CDR2 YSYEKL.

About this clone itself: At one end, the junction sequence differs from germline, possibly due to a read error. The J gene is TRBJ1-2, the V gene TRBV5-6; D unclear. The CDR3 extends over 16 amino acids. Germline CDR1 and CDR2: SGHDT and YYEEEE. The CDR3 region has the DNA TGTGCCAGCACCTTGGGGAACGGGTTCACCACATATGGCTACACCTTC. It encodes CASTLGNGFTTYGYTF.

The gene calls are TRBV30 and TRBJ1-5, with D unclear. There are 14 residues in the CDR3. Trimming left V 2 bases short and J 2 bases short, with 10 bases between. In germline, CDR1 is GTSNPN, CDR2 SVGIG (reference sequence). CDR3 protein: CAWSNLVGNQPQHF. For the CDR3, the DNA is TGTGCCTGGAGTAATTTGGTAGGCAATCAGCCCCAGCATTTT.

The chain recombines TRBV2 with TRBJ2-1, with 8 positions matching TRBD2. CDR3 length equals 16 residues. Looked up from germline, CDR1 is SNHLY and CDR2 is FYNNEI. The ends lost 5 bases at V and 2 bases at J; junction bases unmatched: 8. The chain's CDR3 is CASSRPGLGPYNEQFF. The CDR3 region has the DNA TGTGCCAGCAGTCGCCCGGGACTAGGTCCCTACAATGAGCAGTTCTTC.

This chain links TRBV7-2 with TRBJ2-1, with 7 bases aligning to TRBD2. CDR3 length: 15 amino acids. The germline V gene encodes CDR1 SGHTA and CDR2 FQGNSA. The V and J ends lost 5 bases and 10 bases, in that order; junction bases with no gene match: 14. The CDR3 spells CASSTQGGALREQFF. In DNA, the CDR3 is TGTGCCAGCAGCACCCAGGGAGGGGCCCTTAGGGAGCAGTTCTTC.